Below, 27 T cell receptor beta chains from the same sample are listed, as sequenced in a study of identical twins. TCRdb re-called the 5' RACE reads with MiXCR, one entry per CDR3 protein. The sample lists under 300,000 distinct CDR3 sequences; more than 12% were seen once. The source material was memory (CD45RO+) T cells sorted from blood. The receptors derive from a woman between 18 and 29 years old in good health.

The V and J genes are TRBV14 and TRBJ2-5, with 7 bases fitting TRBD2. Germline trimming cut 5 bases from V and 3 bases from J; bases unmatched to any gene: 15. Germline lookup yields CDR1 SGHDN and CDR2 FVKESK. The CDR3 extends over 17 amino acids. The CDR3 loop reads CASSTGPSGAVEETQYF. DNA for the CDR3: TGTGCCAGCAGCACGGGCCCCAGCGGGGCAGTCGAAGAGACCCAGTACTTC.

This clonotype was counted only a few times. The chain employs TRBV5-1 and TRBJ2-5; D perhaps matches TRBD2 (6 bases). This CDR3 has 13 residues. Trimming pared 3 bases from V and 5 bases from J, leaving 11 bases between. Germline-derived CDR1 and CDR2 are SGHRS and YFSETQ. The CDR3 is CASSSPGEETQYF. The CDR3 nucleotides read TGCGCCAGCAGCTCCCCGGGAGAGGAGACCCAGTACTTC.

This clonotype was seen a handful of times. CDR3 sequence reads: CASSIGGGARYEQYF. The CDR3 DNA is TGTGCCAGCAGTATTGGAGGGGGGGCCCGCTACGAGCAGTACTTC. This chain connects TRBV7-2 to TRBJ2-7, with D possibly TRBD2 on 7 matching bases. Germline CDR1 reads SGHTA; CDR2 reads FQGNSA. Between the trimmed V and J ends, which lost 6 bases and 3 bases, there was a span of 18 bases. This CDR3 is built from 15 residues.

Only a few counts were recorded for this clonotype. V and J are TRBV18 and TRBJ1-5; the D is unclear. V was trimmed by 5 bases and J by 4 bases, leaving 18 bases between them. The CDR3 has 16 amino acids. CDR1 is KGHSH, CDR2 LQKENI, per germline. CDR3 residues: CASSTQRAETNQPQHF. DNA for the CDR3: TGTGCCAGCTCAACCCAGAGGGCAGAAACGAATCAGCCCCAGCATTTT.

This clonotype was counted between two and nine times. This chain connects TRBV7-2 to TRBJ2-4; 14 nucleotides align to TRBD2. The CDR3 spans 16 residues. Trimming cost V 5 bases and J 7 bases; bases outside gene matches: 7. Germline loops: CDR1 SGHTA, CDR2 FQGNSA. The CDR3 coding sequence is TGTGCCAGCAGCCCGACTAGCGGGAGGGCAGGTAACATTCAGTACTTC. Encoded protein: CASSPTSGRAGNIQYF.

The chain recombines TRBV7-2 with TRBJ1-6; D remains unclear. The germline CDR1 and CDR2 sequences are SGHTA and FQGNSA. The V gene lost 8 bases and the J gene lost 3 bases, with 14 bases spanning the gap. There are 15 residues in the CDR3. CDR3 in DNA: TGTGCCAGCGTAACCTCGGCGAACTATAATTCACCCCTCCACTTT. Protein: CASVTSANYNSPLHF.

The chain is built from TRBV10-1 and TRBJ2-3, with D tentatively TRBD2 (7 bases). The CDR3 contains 16 residues. V lost 0 bases and J 7 bases, leaving 17 bases between the germline ends. Germline loops: CDR1 WNHNN, CDR2 SYGVQD (reference sequence). The CDR3 DNA follows: TGCGCCAGCAGTGAGTCGGTCGGGGGGCCTCTATATACGCAGTATTTT. It specifies CASSESVGGPLYTQYF.

The rearrangement uses TRBV6-5 and TRBJ2-1, with 10 bases lining up with TRBD2. The CDR3 is made up of 16 amino acids. V lost 0 bases to trimming and J lost 7 bases; unmatched junction nucleotides: 6. Germline V gives CDR1 MNHEY, CDR2 SVGAGI. The CDR3 sequence is CASSYSTSGRGNEQFF. The CDR3 nucleotides are TGTGCCAGCAGTTACTCGACCAGCGGGAGGGGAAATGAGCAGTTCTTC.

V and J are TRBV29-1 and TRBJ1-4; no clear D gene. V lost 4 bases to trimming and J lost 2 bases, with 5 bases between them. The germline CDR1 and CDR2 sequences are SQVTM and ANQGSEA. The CDR3 length is 12 residues. The CDR3 sequence is CSVGWTNEKLFF. The CDR3 coding sequence is TGCAGCGTTGGCTGGACTAATGAAAAACTGTTTTTT.

V gene TRBV5-1 combines with J gene TRBJ2-3; 10 bases agree with TRBD2. The CDR3 has 19 amino acids. V gave up 0 bases and J gave up 0 bases; unmatched junction bases: 10. CDR1 SGHRS and CDR2 YFSETQ come from the germline V gene. The DNA for the CDR3 is TGCGCCAGCAGCTTGGCCCGGTCTAGCGGGGGCTTTAGCACAGATACGCAGTATTTT. Its translation: CASSLARSSGGFSTDTQYF.

This clonotype came up a few times. The J gene is TRBJ2-6, the V gene TRBV5-1; D not certain. Trimming stripped 0 bases from V and 4 bases from J, with 14 bases between. The CDR3 totals 17 residues. The germline V gene encodes CDR1 SGHRS and CDR2 YFSETQ. The CDR3 DNA sequence: TGCGCCAGCAGCTTGGTAGTCACGGGTTCCGGGGCCAACGTCCTGACTTTC. Residues: CASSLVVTGSGANVLTF.

In this sample, this clonotype turned up many times. The V and J genes are TRBV5-1 and TRBJ1-2; 8 nucleotides line up with TRBD1. The V gene's germline CDR1 is SGHRS and CDR2 YFSETQ. V shed 5 bases and J 6 bases; nucleotides not matched to a gene: 9. The CDR3 has 14 amino acids. CDR3 nucleotides: TGCGCCAGCAGAGCAGGGGGCGCCGGGGATGGCTACACCTTC. This encodes CASRAGGAGDGYTF.

V usage is TRBV3-1 and J usage is TRBJ2-7; the D gene is possibly TRBD2 (5 bases). Trimming took 3 bases from V and 2 from J, leaving 17 bases between them. This CDR3 has 16 amino acids. Germline-derived CDR1 and CDR2 are LGHDT and YNNKEL (reference sequence). The CDR3 DNA follows: TGTGCCAGCAGCCAGAGCTTCTATTCGGGAACCTACGAGCAGTACTTC. It specifies CASSQSFYSGTYEQYF.

This rearrangement joins TRBV29-1 to TRBJ2-7, with D possibly TRBD1 on 6 matching bases. Germline lookup yields CDR1 SQVTM and CDR2 ANQGSEA. The CDR3 is 15 amino acids. The germline V and J ends were trimmed by 0 bases and 0 bases, with 12 bases remaining between them. In DNA, the CDR3 is TGCAGCGTTGAAGACTGGACGGACAGCTCCTACGAGCAGTACTTC. Its protein product is CSVEDWTDSSYEQYF.

This clonotype was detected only a few times. The V call is TRBV20-1, the J call TRBJ1-4; tentative D call: TRBD1 (6 bases). The V gene's germline CDR1 is DFQATT and CDR2 SNEGSKA (reference sequence). CDR3 length equals 14 residues. V was cut by 4 bases and J by 0 bases, with 9 bases left in between. The CDR3 nucleotides are TGCAGTGCTACCGGACAGCCAACTAATGAAAAACTGTTTTTT. It encodes CSATGQPTNEKLFF.

This clonotype was seen a handful of times. The V call is TRBV20-1, the J call TRBJ1-5; tentative D call: TRBD1 (6 bases). The V end was cut by 5 bases, the J end by 0 bases, with 8 bases between. The CDR3 has 13 amino acids. CDR1 is DFQATT, CDR2 SNEGSKA, per germline (reference sequence). CDR3: CSAEGDSNQPQHF. DNA of the CDR3: TGCAGTGCTGAGGGGGATAGCAATCAGCCCCAGCATTTT.

Only a few counts were recorded for this clonotype. V usage is TRBV5-1 and J usage is TRBJ2-3, with TRBD1 matching 7 bases. Germline CDR1 SGHRS, CDR2 YFSETQ. With V trimmed by 5 bases and J by 2 bases, 11 bases remained unmatched. The CDR3 has 16 amino acids. This CDR3 reads CASSEGRQGVTDTQYF. The CDR3 bases are TGCGCCAGCAGTGAAGGTCGACAGGGAGTCACAGATACGCAGTATTTT.

This clonotype turned up a few times. The CDR3 spells CASPDDVEKWDSPLHF. The CDR3 DNA is TGTGCCAGCCCTGACGACGTCGAAAAGTGGGATTCACCCCTCCACTTT. The V gene is TRBV19, the J gene TRBJ1-6; D uncertain. V was clipped by 9 bases and J by 8 bases, with 23 bases between them. The CDR3 contains 16 residues. Germline V CDR1 and CDR2: LNHDA, SQIVND (reference sequence).

This clonotype appeared a few times. One end of the junction fails to match germline, which may point to a read error. The chain employs TRBV6-2 or TRBV6-3 and TRBJ2-7; no definite D call. This CDR3 is built from 14 residues. Germline V gene data show CDR1 as MNHEY and CDR2 as SVGEGT. CDR3 in amino acids: CASSYSRLGYEQYF. The CDR3, as DNA: TGTGCCAGCAGCTACTCGCGATTGGGCTACGAGCAGTACTTC.

This chain joins TRBV18 and TRBJ2-3, with 10 bases fitting TRBD2. Germline CDR1 KGHSH, CDR2 LQKENI. CDR3 length equals 18 residues. V trimming: 3 bases; J trimming: 2 bases; junction bases outside the gene matches: 11. The CDR3: CASSPSSSGGPHTDTQYF. In DNA form, the CDR3 reads TGTGCCAGCTCACCGTCTTCTAGCGGGGGTCCTCACACAGATACGCAGTATTTT. The full variable domain, rest sourced from reference TRBV18 and TRBJ2-3, is NAGVMQNPRHLVRRRGQEARLRCSPMKGHSHVYWYRQLPEEGLKFMVYLQKENIIDESGMPKERFSAEFPKEGPSILRIQQVVRGDSAAYFCASSPSSSGGPHTDTQYFGPGTRLTVL.

Note on this clonotype: A much larger clone differs by one base, so this may be a read error. V is TRBV4-2 and J is TRBJ2-2; a possible D gene is TRBD2 (6 bases). The CDR3 covers 11 residues. Germline CDR1 reads LGHNA; CDR2 reads YNFKEQ. In DNA, the CDR3 is TGTGCCAGCAGCCAAAACGGGGGGCTGTTTTTT. Translated, it gives CASSQNGGLFF.

This clonotype showed up many times. The genes are TRBV20-1 and TRBJ2-7; the D is unclear. Germline lookup yields CDR1 DFQATT and CDR2 SNEGSKA (reference sequence). CDR3 length: 14 amino acids. Trimming shortened V by 3 bases and J by 2 bases, and 14 bases separated the two germline ends. CDR3 nucleotides: TGCAGTGCTAGTATACCTAGTATGGCCTACGAGCAGTACTTC. It translates to CSASIPSMAYEQYF.

This clonotype was recorded many times. The chain couples TRBV20-1 to TRBJ1-2, with TRBD1 matching over 10 bases. CDR3 length: 13 amino acids. The V and J ends lost 6 bases and 4 bases, in that order; junction bases with no gene match: 5. Germline V gene lookup returns CDR1 DFQATT and CDR2 SNEGSKA (reference sequence). The CDR3 DNA reads TGCAGTGCGGGGGACAGGGGAACCTATGGCTACACCTTC. Its translation: CSAGDRGTYGYTF.

The V and J genes are TRBV3-1 and TRBJ1-1, with unresolved D. This CDR3 is 12 amino acids long. The germline CDR1 and CDR2 sequences are LGHDT and YNNKEL (reference sequence). V was clipped by 4 bases and J by 2 bases, with 5 bases between them. The DNA for the CDR3 is TGTGCCAGCAGCCGCCCCAACACTGAAGCTTTCTTT. It translates to CASSRPNTEAFF.

At least ten counts were recorded for this clonotype. The chain joins TRBV5-1 to TRBJ1-5; D perhaps matches TRBD1 (5 bases). Germline V gene sequence: CDR1 SGHRS, CDR2 YFSETQ. Trimming stripped 4 bases from V and 4 bases from J, with 12 bases between. CDR3 length equals 14 residues. The CDR3: CASSPDSLNQPQHF. The DNA of the CDR3 is TGCGCCAGCAGCCCAGACAGCCTTAATCAGCCCCAGCATTTT.

The sample holds a few counts of this clonotype. The chain has TRBV13 and TRBJ2-2, with D unclear. Germline V lookup: CDR1 PRHDT, CDR2 FYEKMQ (reference sequence). This CDR3 region has 16 residues. V was clipped by 5 bases and J by 4 bases, with 17 bases between them. CDR3 residues: CASSAPSASRTGELFF. The CDR3 bases are TGTGCCAGCAGCGCACCCTCGGCTAGTCGCACCGGGGAGCTGTTTTTT.

This clonotype was detected ten times or more. The chain employs TRBV4-1 and TRBJ2-3; 10 bases are a match to TRBD1. The germline V gene encodes CDR1 MGHRA and CDR2 YSYEKL. Trimming at V came to 3 bases and at J to 6 bases, leaving 12 bases not matched to a gene. This CDR3 is built from 17 residues. CDR3: CASSHVGWDRGIDTQYF. The CDR3 DNA follows: TGCGCCAGCAGCCACGTGGGATGGGACAGGGGAATCGATACGCAGTATTTT.